Each of the 11 T cell receptor beta chains below was sequenced from the same sample in a study of human T cells and chemical hapten exposure. Time point of the sample: patch test 3, about 24 weeks after DPC sensitization. The treatment was: therapeutic diphenylcyclopropenone sensitization with weekly scalp DPC. TCRdb passed the RACE reads through MiXCR, listing each CDR3 protein once. This table has more than 100,000 distinct CDR3 sequences, around 11% appearing once. The starting material was whole blood, obtained in connection with sensitization to the hapten diphenylcyclopropenone (DPC). The source is a woman in her fifties or sixties with alopecia areata. Some clones in this sample may be carry-over from other donors' samples.

V and J are TRBV12-3 or TRBV12-4 and TRBJ1-1; D perhaps matches TRBD1 (6 bases). Between the trimmed V and J ends, which lost 6 bases and 0 bases, there was a span of 20 bases. There are 17 residues in the CDR3. CDR3 in DNA: TGTGCCAGCAGACCACCGGGACATAGCAGCATGAACACTGAAGCTTTCTTT. Translating gives CASRPPGHSSMNTEAFF.

This clonotype was seen ten or more times. This chain joins TRBV20-1 and TRBJ1-1; 7 bases agree with TRBD1. CDR3 size: 16 residues. J was trimmed by 4 bases and V by 5 bases; bases with no gene match: 16. Germline CDR1 is DFQATT and CDR2 is SNEGSKA (reference sequence). The CDR3 DNA sequence: TGCAGTGCTGGGGGAGGGGGCGCGCTTAGGGGCACTGAAGCTTTCTTT. Translation: CSAGGGGALRGTEAFF.

There are many counts of this clonotype. The V gene is TRBV27, the J gene TRBJ2-3; TRBD2 agrees at 14 bases. The germline V gene has CDR1 MNHEY and CDR2 SMNVEV (reference sequence). The V and J ends lost 6 bases and 10 bases, in that order; junction bases with no gene match: 12. The CDR3 spans 16 residues. The CDR3 spells CASSRGLAGVGGAQYF. The CDR3 bases are TGTGCCAGCAGCAGGGGACTAGCGGGAGTTGGAGGGGCGCAGTATTTT.

This clonotype has at least ten counts. The chain employs TRBV2 and TRBJ2-2; 7 bases match TRBD1. CDR1 and CDR2 (germline): SNHLY, FYNNEI. V lost 5 bases to trimming and J lost 6 bases; unmatched junction nucleotides: 9. CDR3 size: 15 residues. The CDR3 sequence is CASSIRDRGAGELFF. CDR3 coding DNA: TGTGCCAGCAGTATCCGGGACAGAGGGGCCGGGGAGCTGTTTTTT.

This clonotype turned up a few times. The chain is built from TRBV27 and TRBJ1-6, with D unresolved. CDR1 is MNHEY, CDR2 SMNVEV, per germline (reference sequence). V lost 6 bases and J lost 7, with 16 bases in between. CDR3 length: 15 residues. As DNA, the CDR3 is TGTGCCAGCAGCCCGTCTCAAGGCCGGAATTCACCCCTCCACTTT. It translates to CASSPSQGRNSPLHF.

This clonotype was counted only a few times. V gene TRBV10-3 combines with J gene TRBJ2-7, with D possibly called TRBD1 or TRBD2 (7 bases each). This CDR3 comprises 15 residues. The V gene's germline CDR1 is ENHRY and CDR2 SYGVKD. In nucleotides, the CDR3 is TGTGCTCCGGGGAGGGGGCGAACAAGGGCCTACGAGCAGTACTTC. Encoded protein: CAPGRGRTRAYEQYF.

This clonotype has a handful of counts. The chain combines TRBV2 with TRBJ2-1; no definite D call. V was shortened by 4 bases and J by 6 bases, with 16 bases between the two germline ends. Germline CDR1 SNHLY, CDR2 FYNNEI. The CDR3 consists of 15 residues. Here the CDR3 DNA reads TGTGCCAGCAGTGGCCTGAGGAGAAAGCGCAATGAGCAGTTCTTC. Encoded protein: CASSGLRRKRNEQFF.

This clonotype turned up a few times. The V call is TRBV27, the J call TRBJ2-3, with D tentatively TRBD1 or TRBD2 (5 bases each). The CDR3 is made up of 14 amino acids. Trimming shortened V by 4 bases and J by 3 bases, and 11 bases separated the two germline ends. Germline V gene data show CDR1 as MNHEY and CDR2 as SMNVEV (reference sequence). The CDR3 DNA reads TGTGCCAGCAGTTCCTTTGGGGGTACAGATACGCAGTATTTT. Translation gives CASSSFGGTDTQYF.

V gene TRBV28 combines with J gene TRBJ1-1; D is unclear. Germline V gives CDR1 MDHEN, CDR2 SYDVKM. The germline V and J ends were trimmed by 5 bases and 0 bases, with 13 bases remaining between them. CDR3 size: 15 residues. CDR3 residues: CASSAGLMLNTEAFF. CDR3 coding DNA: TGTGCCAGCAGTGCCGGACTGATGTTGAACACTGAAGCTTTCTTT.

V is TRBV27 and J is TRBJ2-3, with 9 bases matching TRBD1. Germline lookup yields CDR1 MNHEY and CDR2 SMNVEV (reference sequence). The junction had 8 bases not matched to a gene; V was cut back by 8 bases and J by 2 bases. The CDR3 runs 15 residues. The CDR3 here is CASSYRGRDTDTQYF. CDR3 nucleotides: TGTGCCAGCTCTTACAGGGGGCGGGACACAGATACGCAGTATTTT.

In this sample, this clonotype turned up a few times. This chain joins TRBV5-6 and TRBJ1-5; 8 nucleotides align to TRBD1. Germline V gene data show CDR1 as SGHDT and CDR2 as YYEEEE. The junction had 13 bases not matched to a gene; V was cut back by 4 bases and J by 10 bases. This CDR3 region has 15 residues. CDR3 amino acids: CASSIGQGSSLPQHF. The CDR3 nucleotides read TGTGCCAGCAGCATCGGACAGGGCAGTAGCCTTCCCCAGCATTTT.